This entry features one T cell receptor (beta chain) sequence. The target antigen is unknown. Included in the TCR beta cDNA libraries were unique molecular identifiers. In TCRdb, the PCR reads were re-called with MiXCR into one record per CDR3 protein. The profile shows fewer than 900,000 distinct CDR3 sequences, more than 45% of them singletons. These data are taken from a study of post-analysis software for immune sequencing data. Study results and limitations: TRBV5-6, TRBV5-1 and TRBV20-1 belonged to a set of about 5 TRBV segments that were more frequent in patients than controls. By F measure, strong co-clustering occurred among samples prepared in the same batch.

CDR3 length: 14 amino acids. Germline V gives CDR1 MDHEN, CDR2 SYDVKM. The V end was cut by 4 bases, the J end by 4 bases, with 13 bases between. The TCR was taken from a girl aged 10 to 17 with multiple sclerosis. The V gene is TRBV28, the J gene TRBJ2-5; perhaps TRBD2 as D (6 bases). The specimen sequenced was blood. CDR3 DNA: TGTGCCAGCAGTTCAGCGGGTCTGGGAGAGACCCAGTACTTC. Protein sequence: CASSSAGLGETQYF.